Following are 5 T cell receptor beta chains from one sample sequenced in a study of blood T cell repertoires in COVID-19. Here immunoSEQ multiplex PCR was the method, and the copy in TCRdb shows in-frame clones only, minus some. The sample has approximately 140,000 clones, around 89% seen once. Sequences were obtained from peripheral blood. These receptors originate from a human donor in a cohort sampled during active COVID-19.

The chain uses TRBV12-3 or TRBV12-4 and TRBJ2-1; possibly TRBD2 for D (7 bases). The V gene lost 7 bases and the J gene lost 9 bases, with 13 bases spanning the gap. The CDR3 has 12 residues. CDR3 region: CASTVGGPEQFF. The CDR3 coding sequence is TGTGCCAGCACCGTGGGGGGGCCTGAGCAGTTCTTC.

V gene TRBV29-1 combines with J gene TRBJ2-3, with TRBD1 identical over 10 bases. Trimming cost V 6 bases and J 5 bases; bases outside gene matches: 8. Germline CDR1 reads SQVTM; CDR2 reads ANQGSEA. This CDR3 is 14 amino acids long. The CDR3 spells CSVLTGGAEDTQYF. The CDR3 bases are TGCAGCGTCCTGACAGGGGGCGCGGAAGATACGCAGTATTTT.

This chain uses TRBV7-8 with TRBJ2-7; no clear D gene. V was shortened by 6 bases and J by 2 bases, with 14 bases between the two germline ends. Germline V gives CDR1 SGHVS, CDR2 FQNEAQ. There are 14 residues in the CDR3. CDR3 amino acids: CASSPRVFPYEQYF. The CDR3 region has the DNA TGTGCCAGCAGTCCTAGAGTCTTCCCCTACGAGCAGTACTTC. Variable domain in full (rest from reference TRBV7-8 and TRBJ2-7): GAGVSQSPRYKVAKRGQDVALRCDPISGHVSLFWYQQALGQGPEFLTYFQNEAQLDKSGLPSDRFFAERPEGSVSTLKIQRTQQEDSAVYLCASSPRVFPYEQYFGPGTRLTVT.

This CDR3 reads CASSPRDHGGKAQYF. DNA of the CDR3: TGTGCCAGCAGCCCCAGGGACCACGGGGGAAAGGCGCAGTATTTT. The J gene is TRBJ2-3, the V gene TRBV13; tentative D call: TRBD2 (6 bases). Trimming stripped 5 bases from V and 10 bases from J, with 22 bases between. The CDR3 loop spans 15 amino acids. Germline lookup yields CDR1 PRHDT and CDR2 FYEKMQ (reference sequence).

This sequence joins TRBV18 and TRBJ1-1, with D tentatively TRBD1 (6 bases). The CDR3 loop spans 15 amino acids. V dropped 0 bases and J dropped 2 bases, with 10 bases sitting between them. Germline CDR1 and CDR2: KGHSH and LQKENI. The CDR3 loop is CASSPPGTRNTEAFF. DNA of the CDR3: TGTGCCAGCTCACCACCGGGGACACGAAACACTGAAGCTTTCTTT.